The 30 T cell receptor beta chains listed next were all sequenced from one sample in a study of cytomegalovirus exposure and HLA in healthy donors. The PCR had 60 Vbeta and 13 Jbeta primers. Repertoires were generated with immunoSEQ multiplex PCR, while TCRdb's copy carries only in-frame clones and drops some. The sample gives about 96,000 clones, 60% to 80% of which show up once; about 7% is in the top ten. Sequencing was carried out using PBMCs. The source is a man aged 45-65 years in good health and CMV-seropositive.

The chain joins TRBV4-3 to TRBJ1-2, with a possible D match to TRBD1 (6 bases). Germline V gene lookup returns CDR1 LGHNA and CDR2 YSLEER. Trimming pared 0 bases from V and 2 bases from J, leaving 22 bases between. This CDR3 comprises 19 residues. This CDR3 is CASSQDMSGAGAMNYGYTF. CDR3 coding DNA: TGCGCCAGCAGCCAAGATATGAGTGGGGCGGGGGCGATGAACTATGGCTACACCTTC.

This chain connects TRBV21-1 to TRBJ2-7; TRBD1 was called by the table and not checked on the DNA. TRBV21-1 represents a pseudogene. This CDR3 has 16 residues. Written as DNA, the CDR3 is TGTGCCAGCAGCAAAGGGCCACGGGACAGGGCAATCGAGCAGTACTTC. Protein: CASSKGPRDRAIEQYF.

This rearrangement joins TRBV5-6 to TRBJ1-1; TRBD1 agrees at 9 bases. Germline CDR1 reads SGHDT; CDR2 reads YYEEEE. J was trimmed by 4 bases and V by 2 bases; bases with no gene match: 18. The CDR3 runs 19 residues. CDR3 bases: TGTGCCAGCAGCTTCGTCGGAGGTGGGGACAGGGTGTACGTCACTGAAGCTTTCTTT. Its protein product is CASSFVGGGDRVYVTEAFF.

The chain has TRBV18 and TRBJ1-3; 7 nucleotides agree with TRBD1. The trim removed 5 bases at V and 0 bases at J, leaving 4 bases unmatched. The germline CDR1 and CDR2 sequences are KGHSH and LQKENI. This CDR3 has 15 amino acids. CDR3 amino acids: CASSGTASSGNTIYF. In nucleotides, the CDR3 is TGTGCCAGCTCAGGGACAGCGAGCTCTGGAAACACCATATATTTT.

The chain recombines TRBV6-5 with TRBJ2-1; possible D gene TRBD1, 6 bases. The germline gives CDR1 MNHEY, CDR2 SVGAGI. V was trimmed by 11 bases and J by 2 bases, leaving 13 bases between them. The CDR3 contains 13 residues. DNA of the CDR3: TGTGCCGTTTCGGGACAAGCCTACAATGAGCAGTTCTTC. Protein: CAVSGQAYNEQFF.

V and J are TRBV6-5 and TRBJ1-3, with 7 bases fitting TRBD1. The CDR3 is 15 residues long. V trimming: 4 bases; J trimming: 4 bases; junction bases outside the gene matches: 7. From germline, CDR1 is MNHEY and CDR2 SVGAGI. The CDR3 loop reads CASSSEQGSGNTIYF. DNA for the CDR3: TGTGCCAGCAGTTCCGAACAGGGGTCGGGAAACACCATATATTTT.

The chain couples TRBV6-5 to TRBJ2-1; 10 bases match TRBD1. V trimming: 4 bases; J trimming: 4 bases; junction bases outside the gene matches: 4. CDR1 and CDR2 (germline): MNHEY, SVGAGI. The CDR3 totals 15 residues. This CDR3 is CASSSGQGGYNEQFF. In nucleotides, the CDR3 is TGTGCCAGCAGTTCCGGACAGGGGGGGTACAATGAGCAGTTCTTC.

This clone was recorded once. The V call is TRBV5-1, the J call TRBJ1-1; D not resolved. The V gene lost 0 bases and the J gene lost 0 bases, with 6 bases spanning the gap. The CDR3 contains 14 residues. Germline assignment: CDR1 SGHRS and CDR2 YFSETQ. The CDR3 region has the DNA TGCGCCAGCAGCTTGGATTCCGTGAACACTGAAGCTTTCTTT. It is translated as CASSLDSVNTEAFF.

The chain couples TRBV28 to TRBJ2-7, with 8 bases that match TRBD1. The CDR3 has 13 amino acids. Germline CDR1 is MDHEN and CDR2 is SYDVKM. V shed 9 bases and J 6 bases; nucleotides not matched to a gene: 10. The CDR3 reads CASVPGGSGEQYF. The CDR3 coding sequence is TGTGCCAGTGTCCCAGGGGGCTCGGGCGAGCAGTACTTC.

The chain carries TRBV2 and TRBJ2-5; weak D call: TRBD1 (5 bases). The CDR3 has 13 residues. Germline CDR1 is SNHLY and CDR2 is FYNNEI. V gave up 4 bases and J gave up 4 bases, with 10 bases separating them. The CDR3 DNA reads as TGTGCCAGCAGTGGACAGTCCTTAGAGACCCAGTACTTC. As protein: CASSGQSLETQYF.

The rearrangement links TRBV7-9 to TRBJ2-7, with 7 bases identical to TRBD1. V lost 2 bases, J lost 5 bases, and 9 bases stayed unmatched. Germline values: CDR1 SEHNR, CDR2 FQNEAQ (reference sequence). This CDR3 has 15 amino acids. In DNA, the CDR3 is TGTGCCAGCAGCTTACCGTCGACAGGGATAGACGAGCAGTACTTC. Amino acids: CASSLPSTGIDEQYF.

The J gene is TRBJ1-1, the V gene TRBV6-5; the match to TRBD1 covers 7 bases. This CDR3 has 16 amino acids. Per the germline V gene, CDR1 is MNHEY and CDR2 is SVGAGI. Germline trimming cut 3 bases from V and 4 bases from J; bases unmatched to any gene: 11. The CDR3 reads CASSYLGTEGVTEAFF. In DNA, the CDR3 is TGTGCCAGCAGTTATTTGGGGACAGAGGGAGTCACTGAAGCTTTCTTT.

The chain joins TRBV28 to TRBJ1-3, with D hard to call. CDR1 MDHEN and CDR2 SYDVKM come from the germline V gene. The CDR3 is made up of 14 amino acids. V was trimmed by 5 bases and J by 0 bases, leaving 8 bases between them. The CDR3 spells CASSLASSGNTIYF. The CDR3 region has the DNA TGTGCCAGCAGTCTAGCGAGCTCTGGAAACACCATATATTTT.

This clone was recorded a few times. This chain uses TRBV9 with TRBJ2-1, with D possibly TRBD2 on 7 matching bases. Trimming shortened V by 2 bases and J by 7 bases, and 19 bases separated the two germline ends. Germline V gene data show CDR1 as SGDLS and CDR2 as YYNGEE. The CDR3 covers 16 residues. The CDR3 sequence: CASSVGAGALGNEQFF. Written as DNA, the CDR3 is TGTGCCAGCAGCGTGGGGGCGGGGGCCCTGGGGAATGAGCAGTTCTTC.

The gene calls are TRBV11-2 and TRBJ1-6, with no clear D. Per germline, CDR1 SGHAT and CDR2 FQNNGV. V lost 1 base and J 7 bases, leaving 11 bases between the germline ends. This CDR3 region has 15 residues. Here the CDR3 reads CASSLGTNQNSPLHF. In DNA form, the CDR3 reads TGTGCCAGCAGCTTAGGCACAAACCAAAATTCACCCCTCCACTTT.

This clone came up a few times. V gene TRBV27 combines with J gene TRBJ2-1, with TRBD1 as a possible D gene (5 bases). Germline-derived CDR1 and CDR2 are MNHEY and SMNVEV (reference sequence). The V gene lost 6 bases and the J gene lost 2 bases, with 14 bases spanning the gap. The CDR3 extends over 15 amino acids. CDR3 bases: TGTGCCAGCAGGGTAGGGCAGGGAACCTACAATGAGCAGTTCTTC. Translation: CASRVGQGTYNEQFF.

The genes are TRBV28 and TRBJ2-1; D possibly corresponds to TRBD2 (7 bases). From germline, CDR1 is MDHEN and CDR2 SYDVKM. The CDR3 is made up of 15 amino acids. Trimming cost V 3 bases and J 5 bases, with 14 bases left between them. CDR3 residues: CASSLGGLANNEQFF. The CDR3 coding sequence is TGTGCCAGCAGTTTGGGGGGGCTAGCCAACAATGAGCAGTTCTTC.

This clone was detected only a few times. The V call is TRBV9, the J call TRBJ2-7; D is undetermined. The CDR3 spans 13 residues. Germline CDR1 is SGDLS and CDR2 is YYNGEE. V was trimmed by 3 bases and J by 3 bases, leaving 10 bases between them. CDR3 residues: CASSATPYYEQYF. CDR3 sequence (DNA): TGTGCCAGCAGCGCCACCCCCTACTACGAGCAGTACTTC.

The J gene is TRBJ1-2, the V gene TRBV4-1; D gene uncertain. Germline CDR1 MGHRA, CDR2 YSYEKL. V shed 2 bases and J shed 2 bases, with 12 bases lying between them. The CDR3 is 15 amino acids. The CDR3 loop is CASSQMTSTNYGYTF. In DNA, the CDR3 is TGCGCCAGCAGCCAAATGACATCTACCAACTATGGCTACACCTTC.

This clone came up a few times. V gene TRBV30 combines with J gene TRBJ1-5; 7 bases are shared with TRBD1. With 2 bases clipped from V and 1 base from J, the junction kept 5 bases outside the gene matches. The CDR3 contains 15 residues. The germline gives CDR1 GTSNPN, CDR2 SVGIG (reference sequence). The CDR3 loop is CAWSPGDSSNQPQHF. CDR3 DNA sequence: TGTGCCTGGAGTCCAGGGGACAGCAGCAATCAGCCCCAGCATTTT.

This clone was detected a few times. The V call is TRBV7-9, the J call TRBJ1-5; weak D call: TRBD1 (6 bases). V was shortened by 5 bases and J by 1 base, with 15 bases between the two germline ends. The CDR3 is 16 residues long. Germline loops: CDR1 SEHNR, CDR2 FQNEAQ (reference sequence). CDR3 residues: CASSPGHTKSNQPQHF. The CDR3 DNA follows: TGTGCCAGCAGCCCGGGACATACAAAGAGCAATCAGCCCCAGCATTTT.

This sequence joins TRBV4-3 and TRBJ2-7, with TRBD2 as a possible D gene (6 bases). This CDR3 spans 15 amino acids. Germline assignment: CDR1 LGHNA and CDR2 YSLEER. Trimming removed 0 bases from V and 6 bases from J, with 15 bases in between. The DNA for the CDR3 is TGCGCCAGCAGCCAAGAAATCGGGGGTGGCGGCGAGCAGTACTTC. This codes for CASSQEIGGGGEQYF.

This chain links TRBV7-2 with TRBJ1-1; maybe TRBD1 (5 bases). This CDR3 contains 15 residues. V was cut by 2 bases and J by 0 bases, with 10 bases left in between. Germline CDR1 reads SGHTA; CDR2 reads FQGNSA. CDR3 region: CASSLSQGLNTEAFF. CDR3 nucleotides: TGTGCCAGCAGCTTAAGTCAGGGTTTGAACACTGAAGCTTTCTTT.

The chain combines TRBV4-3 with TRBJ1-1; D is ambiguous. Germline V CDR1 and CDR2: LGHNA, YSLEER. Trimming pared 4 bases from V and 7 bases from J, leaving 19 bases between. This CDR3 is 15 amino acids long. Written as DNA, the CDR3 is TGCGCCAGCAGCCCCACGGACTACGTGAGGTTTGAAGCTTTCTTT. Translating it yields CASSPTDYVRFEAFF.

Remarks on this clone: One end of the junction does not line up with germline, which may come from a read error. The chain is built from TRBV29-1 and TRBJ1-2; no clear D. The CDR3 has 14 amino acids. Germline V gene data show CDR1 as SQVTM and CDR2 as ANQGSEA. CDR3 loop: CSVEDRRMNYGYPF. The CDR3 nucleotides are TGCAGCGTTGAAGATCGGAGGATGAACTATGGCTACCCCTTC.

The rearrangement uses TRBV18 and TRBJ1-3; the match to TRBD1 covers 9 bases. The CDR3 is 19 amino acids. Germline CDR1 and CDR2: KGHSH and LQKENI. Trimming removed 3 bases from V and 2 bases from J; junction bases left unmatched: 14. The CDR3 coding sequence is TGTGCCAGCTCACCGTTCCTTATAACAGGGGGCTTGGCTGGAAACACCATATATTTT. Protein sequence: CASSPFLITGGLAGNTIYF.

V usage is TRBV18 and J usage is TRBJ1-2; TRBD1 aligns across 10 bases. V lost 6 bases and J lost 8; bases outside the gene matches: 9. The germline V gene encodes CDR1 KGHSH and CDR2 LQKENI. The CDR3 is made up of 14 amino acids. The CDR3 region is CASSPGQGDRGYTF. The CDR3 region has the DNA TGTGCCAGCTCCCCCGGACAGGGGGACCGGGGCTACACCTTC.

The chain has TRBV4-2 and TRBJ1-2, with 8 bases lining up with TRBD1. Trimming cost V 1 base and J 4 bases; bases outside gene matches: 14. The CDR3 length is 18 residues. Looked up from germline, CDR1 is LGHNA and CDR2 is YNFKEQ. The DNA for the CDR3 is TGTGCCAGCAGCCAAGTGGGGCAGGGGGCGACCCTGTCCTATGGCTACACCTTC. This gives the protein CASSQVGQGATLSYGYTF.

The rearrangement joins TRBV27 to TRBJ1-5; D is perhaps TRBD1 (5 bases). The CDR3 is made up of 17 amino acids. Trimming cost V 3 bases and J 4 bases, with 19 bases left between them. Germline CDR1 and CDR2: MNHEY and SMNVEV (reference sequence). The CDR3 bases are TGTGCCAGCAGTTTGCCCACAGGAGTTGAACAGAATCAGCCCCAGCATTTT. This codes for CASSLPTGVEQNQPQHF.

This chain connects TRBV2 to TRBJ2-5, with 12 bases identical to TRBD2. The ends lost 8 bases at V and 7 bases at J; junction bases unmatched: 8. The CDR3 has 14 residues. CDR1 SNHLY and CDR2 FYNNEI come from the germline V gene. The CDR3 loop is CASGLAGPAPTQYF. The CDR3 bases are TGTGCCAGCGGACTAGCGGGGCCGGCGCCGACCCAGTACTTC.